This TCR beta chain was profiled in a study of sequential checkpoint blockade in melanoma. The overall study: Patients were randomized 1:1 to nivolumab-then-ipilimumab or ipilimumab-then-nivolumab first-line. TCRbeta immunosequencing was performed on DNA from 90 to 100 pretreatment melanoma tumor samples. Fewer than 25 patients had tumor biopsies before treatment and at week 13. General observations from the study: About 30 times likelier clinical benefit followed increased tumor T-cell fraction and clonality.

As to this clone: Its antigen is not identified.

Produced via immunoSEQ multiplex PCR; TCRdb's table is partial and in-frame only. The sample has around 10,000 clones; 20% to 25% are singletons. V lost 0 bases to trimming and J lost 5 bases, with 7 bases between them. The CDR3 has 13 residues. Treatment noted: randomized to nivolumab then ipilimumab (arm A) or the reverse (arm B). The chain employs TRBV23-1 and TRBJ1-2, with unresolved D. TRBV23-1 is flagged as an ORF with uncertain function. Here the sequenced sample was tumor tissue (inferred from file names), taken from a patient given nivolumab and ipilimumab in sequence. This receptor was identified in a human donor with melanoma. The CDR3 sequence: CASSQSRVYGYTF. CDR3 nucleotides: TGCGCCAGCAGTCAATCAAGGGTATATGGCTACACCTTC.